This section outlines one T cell receptor (beta chain) sequence together with its context. Its target is not known. The record originates from a study of a mutant IDH1 vaccine in newly diagnosed glioma. This table comes from immunoSEQ multiplex PCR, and its TCRdb copy is limited to in-frame clones, with some not included. The sample lists 30,000 to 40,000 clones, 45% to 70% occurring once. As for time point: week 5, during vaccination. One vaccine dose held 300 ug of mutant IDH1 20-mer peptide and came with topical imiquimod. The CDR3 is 13 residues long. Germline V lookup: CDR1 SNHLY, CDR2 FYNNEI. With 5 bases removed from V and 5 bases from J, the gap between germline ends came to 13 bases.

The chain joins TRBV2 to TRBJ2-7; D is perhaps TRBD2 (5 bases). The receptor comes from a woman aged 18-29 years with glioma. Sequences were derived from PBMCs, sampled from a glioma patient whose treatment included an IDH1 peptide vaccine. The CDR3 region is CASSPQGLDEQYF. The CDR3 nucleotides read TGTGCCAGCAGTCCACAAGGACTCGACGAGCAGTACTTC.